Below, 3 T cell receptor beta chains from the same sample are listed, as sequenced in a study of blood T cell repertoires in COVID-19. Profiled with immunoSEQ multiplex PCR; TCRdb holds only in-frame clones, not every one. The data show around 280,000 clones, around 90% seen once. The sample was PBMCs or T cells enriched from blood (not recorded which). Every receptor here comes from a middle-aged woman who had recovered from COVID-19.

This sequence joins TRBV6-4 and TRBJ2-6; TRBD1 aligns across 11 bases. The CDR3 runs 17 residues. CDR1 is MRHNA, CDR2 SNTAGT, per germline. V lost 4 bases and J lost 1; bases outside the gene matches: 3. In DNA form, the CDR3 reads TGTGCCAGCAGTGTCGGGACAGGGGGTTCTGGGGCCAACGTCCTGACTTTC. The encoded protein is CASSVGTGGSGANVLTF.

This clone was observed once. DNA of the CDR3: TGCGCCAGCAGCCAAGGGCGGGCGAACACTGAAGCTTTCTTT. Amino acids: CASSQGRANTEAFF. The chain joins TRBV4-3 to TRBJ1-1; D is uncertain. The CDR3 is 14 amino acids. V was pared by 1 base and J by 1 base, with 7 bases between. From germline, CDR1 is LGHNA and CDR2 YSLEER.

This CDR3 is CASSTDRGRGNTIYF. The CDR3 nucleotides are TGTGCCAGCAGTACCGACAGGGGGCGCGGAAACACCATATATTTT. The rearrangement uses TRBV28 and TRBJ1-3; 10 nucleotides align to TRBD1. Trimming cost V 5 bases and J 4 bases; bases outside gene matches: 5. The germline CDR1 and CDR2 sequences are MDHEN and SYDVKM. The CDR3 contains 15 residues.